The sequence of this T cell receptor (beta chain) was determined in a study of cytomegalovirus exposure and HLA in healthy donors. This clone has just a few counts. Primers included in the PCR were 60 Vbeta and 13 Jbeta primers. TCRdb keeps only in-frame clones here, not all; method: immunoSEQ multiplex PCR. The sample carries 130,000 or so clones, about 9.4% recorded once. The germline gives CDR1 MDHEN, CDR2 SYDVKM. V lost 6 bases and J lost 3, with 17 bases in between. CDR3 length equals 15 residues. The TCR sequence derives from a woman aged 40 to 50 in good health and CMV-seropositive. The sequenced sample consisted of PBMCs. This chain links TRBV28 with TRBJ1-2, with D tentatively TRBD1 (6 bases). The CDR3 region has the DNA TGTGCCAGCAGCAAGAACAGGGTTCTCCACTATGGCTACACCTTC. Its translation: CASSKNRVLHYGYTF.